Sequencing of this T cell receptor (beta chain) was carried out in a study of T cell responses to AZD1222 COVID-19 vaccine. Measured with immunoSEQ multiplex PCR; TCRdb has only the in-frame clones, and not every one. This sample has approximately 140,000 clones, with about 91% found just once. This sequence originates from an adult who received the AZD1222 COVID-19 vaccine. Source: peripheral blood, taken 28 days after the second AZD1222 dose.

The CDR3 is CATQGGWNQPQHF. The DNA of the CDR3 is TGTGCCACCCAGGGAGGTTGGAATCAGCCCCAGCATTTT. The J gene is TRBJ1-5, the V gene TRBV24-1; D possibly corresponds to TRBD1 (5 bases). V lost 9 bases to trimming and J lost 4 bases, with 12 bases between them. Germline CDR1 and CDR2: KGHDR and SFDVKD. The CDR3 is 13 residues long.